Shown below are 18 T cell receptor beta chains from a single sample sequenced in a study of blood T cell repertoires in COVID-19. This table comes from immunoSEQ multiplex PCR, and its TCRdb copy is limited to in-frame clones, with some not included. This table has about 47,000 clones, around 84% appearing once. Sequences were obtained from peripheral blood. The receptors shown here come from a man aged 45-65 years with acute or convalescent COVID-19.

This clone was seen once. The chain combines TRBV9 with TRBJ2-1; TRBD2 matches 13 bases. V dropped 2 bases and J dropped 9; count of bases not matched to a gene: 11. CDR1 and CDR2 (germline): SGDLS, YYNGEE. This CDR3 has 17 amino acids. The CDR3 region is CASSVTLLAGGPGEQFF. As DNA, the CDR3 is TGTGCCAGCAGCGTGACACTACTAGCGGGAGGGCCGGGTGAGCAGTTCTTC.

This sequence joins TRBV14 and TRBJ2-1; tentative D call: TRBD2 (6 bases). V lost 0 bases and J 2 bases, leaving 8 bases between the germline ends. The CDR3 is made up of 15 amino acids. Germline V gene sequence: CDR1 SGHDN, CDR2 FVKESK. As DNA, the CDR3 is TGTGCCAGCAGCCAAGATTCGGGGGCCTACAATGAGCAGTTCTTC. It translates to CASSQDSGAYNEQFF. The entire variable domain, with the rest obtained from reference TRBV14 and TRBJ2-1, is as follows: EAGVTQFPSHSVIEKGQTVTLRCDPISGHDNLYWYRRVMGKEIKFLLHFVKESKQDESGMPNNRFLAERTGGTYSTLKVQPAELEDSGVYFCASSQDSGAYNEQFFGPGTRLTVL.

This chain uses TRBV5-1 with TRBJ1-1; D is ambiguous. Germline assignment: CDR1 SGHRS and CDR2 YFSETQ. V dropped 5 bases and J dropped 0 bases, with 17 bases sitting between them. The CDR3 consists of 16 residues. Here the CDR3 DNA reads TGCGCCAGCAGGCATAGGACGGGAGGGTTGAACACTGAAGCTTTCTTT. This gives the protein CASRHRTGGLNTEAFF.

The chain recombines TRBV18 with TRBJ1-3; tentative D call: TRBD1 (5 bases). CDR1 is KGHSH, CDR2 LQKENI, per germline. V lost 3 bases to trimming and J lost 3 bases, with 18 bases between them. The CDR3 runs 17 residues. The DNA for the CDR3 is TGTGCCAGCTCACCGCAGGGAGGGCGGATAAGTGGAAACACCATATATTTT. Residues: CASSPQGGRISGNTIYF.

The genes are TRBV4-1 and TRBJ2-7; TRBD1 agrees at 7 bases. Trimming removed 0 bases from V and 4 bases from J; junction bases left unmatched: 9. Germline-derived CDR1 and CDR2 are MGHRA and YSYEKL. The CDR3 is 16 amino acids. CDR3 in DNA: TGCGCCAGCAGCCAAGATCCAGCAGGGGGAAGGTACGAGCAGTACTTC. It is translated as CASSQDPAGGRYEQYF.

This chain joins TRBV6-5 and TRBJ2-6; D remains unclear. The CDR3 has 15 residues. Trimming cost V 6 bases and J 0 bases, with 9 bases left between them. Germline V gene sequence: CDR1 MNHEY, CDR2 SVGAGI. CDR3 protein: CASSDMGSGANVLTF. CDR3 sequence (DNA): TGTGCCAGCAGCGACATGGGCTCTGGGGCCAACGTCCTGACTTTC.

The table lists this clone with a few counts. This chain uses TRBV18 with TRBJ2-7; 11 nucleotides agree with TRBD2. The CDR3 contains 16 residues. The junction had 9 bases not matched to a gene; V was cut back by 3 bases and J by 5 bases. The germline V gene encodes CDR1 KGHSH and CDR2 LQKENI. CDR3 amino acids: CASSPSTSGRNHEQYF. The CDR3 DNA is TGTGCCAGCTCACCTTCCACTAGCGGGAGAAACCACGAGCAGTACTTC.

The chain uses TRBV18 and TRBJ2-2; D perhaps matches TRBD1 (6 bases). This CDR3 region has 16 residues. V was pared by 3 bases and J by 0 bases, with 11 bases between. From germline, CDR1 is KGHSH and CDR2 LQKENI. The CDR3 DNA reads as TGTGCCAGCTCACCGCCCCAGGGGACGAACACCGGGGAGCTGTTTTTT. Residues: CASSPPQGTNTGELFF.

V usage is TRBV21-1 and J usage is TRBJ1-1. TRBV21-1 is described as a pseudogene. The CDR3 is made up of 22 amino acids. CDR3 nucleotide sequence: TGTGCCAGCAGCAAAGGAAAAACAACCGGACGGGAACTAAACAGAATGAACACTGAAGCTTTCTTT. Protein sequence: CASSKGKTTGRELNRMNTEAFF.

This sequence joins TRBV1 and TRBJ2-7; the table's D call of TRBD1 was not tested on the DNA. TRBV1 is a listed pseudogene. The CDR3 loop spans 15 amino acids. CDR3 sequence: CTSSYKDRGDDEQYF. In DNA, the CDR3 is TGCACCAGCAGCTACAAAGACAGGGGCGACGACGAGCAGTACTTC.

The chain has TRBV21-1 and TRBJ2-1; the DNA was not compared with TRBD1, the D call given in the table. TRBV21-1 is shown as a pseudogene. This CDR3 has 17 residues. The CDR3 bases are TGTGCCAGCAGCCCTCACAACAGGACAGGGAGTTACAATGAGCAGTTCTTC. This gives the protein CASSPHNRTGSYNEQFF.

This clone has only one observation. Written as DNA, the CDR3 is TGTGCCAGCAGCTCAGAAGACAGGTTAAATCAGCCCCAGCATTTT. Protein sequence: CASSSEDRLNQPQHF. V usage is TRBV9 and J usage is TRBJ1-5; D is possibly TRBD1 (6 bases). The V end was cut by 4 bases, the J end by 4 bases, with 15 bases between. Per the germline V gene, CDR1 is SGDLS and CDR2 is YYNGEE. The CDR3 sequence is 15 residues long.

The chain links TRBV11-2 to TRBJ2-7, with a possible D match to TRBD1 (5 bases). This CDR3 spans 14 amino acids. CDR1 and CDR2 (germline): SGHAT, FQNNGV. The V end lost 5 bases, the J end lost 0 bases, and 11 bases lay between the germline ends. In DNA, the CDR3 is TGTGCCAGCAGCAACCCGACAGACTCCTACGAGCAGTACTTC. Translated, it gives CASSNPTDSYEQYF.

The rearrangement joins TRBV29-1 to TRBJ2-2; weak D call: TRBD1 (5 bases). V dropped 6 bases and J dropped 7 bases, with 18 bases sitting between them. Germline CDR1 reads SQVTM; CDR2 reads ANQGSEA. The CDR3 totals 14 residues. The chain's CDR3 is CSVPSSTVHGELFF. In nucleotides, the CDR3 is TGCAGCGTGCCTTCCTCGACAGTTCACGGGGAGCTGTTTTTT.

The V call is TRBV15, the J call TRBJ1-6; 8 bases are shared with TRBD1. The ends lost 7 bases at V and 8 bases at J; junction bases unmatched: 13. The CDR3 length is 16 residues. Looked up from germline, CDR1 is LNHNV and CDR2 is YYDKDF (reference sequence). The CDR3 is CATTAGTGPPDSPLHF. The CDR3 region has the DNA TGTGCCACCACTGCCGGGACAGGACCCCCGGATTCACCCCTCCACTTT.

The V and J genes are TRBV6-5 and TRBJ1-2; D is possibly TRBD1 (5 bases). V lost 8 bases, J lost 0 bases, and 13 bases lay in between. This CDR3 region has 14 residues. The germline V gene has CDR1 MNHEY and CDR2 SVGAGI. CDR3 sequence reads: CASHTGQANYGYTF. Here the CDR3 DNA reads TGTGCCAGCCACACCGGACAAGCTAACTATGGCTACACCTTC.

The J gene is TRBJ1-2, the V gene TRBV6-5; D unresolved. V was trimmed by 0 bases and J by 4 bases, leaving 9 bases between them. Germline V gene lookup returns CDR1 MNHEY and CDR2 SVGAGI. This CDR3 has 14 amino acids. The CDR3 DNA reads TGTGCCAGCAGTTACTCCCAGGCCCCCTATGGCTACACCTTC. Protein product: CASSYSQAPYGYTF.

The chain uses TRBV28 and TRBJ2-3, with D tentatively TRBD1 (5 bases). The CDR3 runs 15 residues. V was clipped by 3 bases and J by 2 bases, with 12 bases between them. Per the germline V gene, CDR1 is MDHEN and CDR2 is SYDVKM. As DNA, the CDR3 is TGTGCCAGCAGTTTTGACAGCACCCACACAGATACGCAGTATTTT. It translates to CASSFDSTHTDTQYF.